One sample yielded the 23 T cell receptor beta chains listed below, sequenced in a study of long-term antiretroviral therapy in people with HIV. Investigators performed immunoSEQ version v3.0 at survey level. Data came from immunoSEQ multiplex PCR; TCRdb stores just in-frame clones and leaves some out. The data show tens of thousands of clones, more than 75% seen once. The sequencing used unsorted PBMCs, collected 0.5 years after starting antiretroviral therapy. Receptor source: a woman in her forties with HIV.

The genes are TRBV9 and TRBJ2-1; 7 bases are shared with TRBD1. The CDR3 totals 16 residues. The J segment lost 1 base and the V segment lost 0 bases, leaving 4 bases of the junction unmatched. Germline CDR1 is SGDLS and CDR2 is YYNGEE. CDR3 nucleotide sequence: TGTGCCAGCAGCGTAGGGGGACAGCTTTCCTACAATGAGCAGTTCTTC. Protein sequence: CASSVGGQLSYNEQFF.

The V and J genes are TRBV6-5 and TRBJ1-1, with D perhaps matching TRBD1 (5 bases). This CDR3 is 14 amino acids long. Germline V CDR1 and CDR2: MNHEY, SVGAGI. Trimming took 6 bases from V and 8 from J, leaving 19 bases between them. Written as DNA, the CDR3 is TGTGCCAGCAGAGATGGGGCCTCGGGGAAGGAAGCTTTCTTT. Its protein product is CASRDGASGKEAFF.

This clone was observed once. This chain joins TRBV28 and TRBJ1-1; the D is unclear. V gave up 6 bases and J gave up 0 bases, with 2 bases separating them. This CDR3 is built from 11 residues. Looked up from germline, CDR1 is MDHEN and CDR2 is SYDVKM. The DNA of the CDR3 is TGTGCCAGCAGATTGAACACTGAAGCTTTCTTT. Translating gives CASRLNTEAFF.

The chain carries TRBV6-5 and TRBJ2-6; D uncertain. CDR1 MNHEY and CDR2 SVGAGI come from the germline V gene. The CDR3 runs to 16 residues. V was pared by 4 bases and J by 4 bases, with 14 bases between. CDR3 sequence (DNA): TGTGCCAGCAGTTCCGCAACTGTTCACGGGGCCAACGTCCTGACTTTC. Its translation: CASSSATVHGANVLTF.

V gene TRBV19 combines with J gene TRBJ2-2; D is perhaps TRBD1 or TRBD2 (5 bases each). The CDR3 runs 14 residues. V was shortened by 4 bases and J by 2 bases, with 8 bases between the two germline ends. Germline CDR1 and CDR2: LNHDA and SQIVND (reference sequence). CDR3 bases: TGTGCCAGTAGTACAGGGAGAAACACCGGGGAGCTGTTTTTT. Residues: CASSTGRNTGELFF.

This chain joins TRBV11-2 and TRBJ2-6; no clear D. Germline V gene lookup returns CDR1 SGHAT and CDR2 FQNNGV. The CDR3 contains 15 residues. Trimming removed 0 bases at V and 1 base at J, with 4 bases between. This chain's CDR3 is CASSLDASGANVLTF. The CDR3 nucleotides are TGTGCCAGCAGCTTAGATGCATCTGGGGCCAACGTCCTGACTTTC.

The genes are TRBV7-9 and TRBJ2-7; TRBD1 or TRBD2 may be the D gene (6 bases each). The CDR3 is 15 residues long. Germline lookup yields CDR1 SEHNR and CDR2 FQNEAQ (reference sequence). Trimming took 1 base from V and 2 from J, leaving 12 bases between them. This CDR3 is CASSLGRGPTYEQYF. The CDR3 bases are TGTGCCAGCAGCTTAGGACGGGGGCCCACCTACGAGCAGTACTTC.

This clone has a single count. The rearrangement uses TRBV18 and TRBJ2-3; 11 nucleotides match TRBD2. The ends lost 6 bases at V and 5 bases at J; junction bases unmatched: 10. The CDR3 is 16 residues long. The germline V gene encodes CDR1 KGHSH and CDR2 LQKENI. The CDR3 nucleotides read TGTGCCAGCTCGCTTAGAACCGGGACTAGCGGAGATACGCAGTATTTT. The encoded protein is CASSLRTGTSGDTQYF.

This clone was seen a few times. This chain uses TRBV7-9 with TRBJ1-3, with 7 bases matching TRBD1. The CDR3 has 14 amino acids. V shed 5 bases and J 8 bases; nucleotides not matched to a gene: 9. Germline assignment: CDR1 SEHNR and CDR2 FQNEAQ (reference sequence). The CDR3 DNA reads as TGTGCCAGCAGCACTAACAGGGGAGGAGACACCATATATTTT. As protein: CASSTNRGGDTIYF.

The chain links TRBV11-2 to TRBJ1-1; a weak D match, TRBD1 (5 bases). CDR3 length: 13 residues. CDR1 and CDR2 (germline): SGHAT, FQNNGV. V dropped 5 bases and J dropped 4 bases, with 11 bases sitting between them. This CDR3 is CASSPQVGTEAFF. The CDR3, as DNA: TGTGCCAGCAGCCCACAGGTAGGCACTGAAGCTTTCTTT.

The genes are TRBV4-3 and TRBJ1-2, with 7 bases fitting TRBD1. Trimming removed 0 bases from V and 8 bases from J; junction bases left unmatched: 9. The germline gives CDR1 LGHNA, CDR2 YSLEER. This CDR3 comprises 15 residues. The CDR3 sequence: CASSQETGAVGGYTF. CDR3 nucleotides: TGCGCCAGCAGCCAAGAAACAGGGGCAGTAGGCGGCTACACCTTC.

The V call is TRBV6-1, the J call TRBJ2-3, with TRBD2 as a possible D gene (6 bases). The CDR3 totals 15 residues. The germline CDR1 and CDR2 sequences are MNHNS and SASEGT. V lost 6 bases and J 4 bases, leaving 17 bases between the germline ends. The CDR3 region is CASRAASAGPDTQYF. The DNA for the CDR3 is TGTGCCAGCAGGGCCGCCTCGGCGGGGCCAGATACGCAGTATTTT.

This chain links TRBV7-2 with TRBJ1-1; no reliable D call. The CDR3 loop spans 16 amino acids. Germline CDR1 is SGHTA and CDR2 is FQGNSA. Trimming pared 2 bases from V and 1 base from J, leaving 14 bases between. The CDR3 loop is CASSLSRPNPNTEAFF. Written as DNA, the CDR3 is TGTGCCAGCAGCTTATCCAGGCCGAACCCGAACACTGAAGCTTTCTTT.

The chain's CDR3 is CASSIPRQSTDTQYF. In nucleotides, the CDR3 is TGTGCCAGTAGTATTCCCCGACAGAGCACAGATACGCAGTATTTT. The rearrangement links TRBV19 to TRBJ2-3, with D perhaps matching TRBD1 (5 bases). CDR3 length: 15 amino acids. Trimming took off 3 bases at V and 0 bases at J, with 10 bases between the two ends. Germline V gives CDR1 LNHDA, CDR2 SQIVND (reference sequence).

This clone was counted between two and nine times. The chain carries TRBV30 and TRBJ1-2, with 8 bases aligning to TRBD1. Germline lookup yields CDR1 GTSNPN and CDR2 SVGIG (reference sequence). This CDR3 comprises 12 residues. V was pared by 1 base and J by 13 bases, with 8 bases of the junction left unmatched. The CDR3 nucleotides are TGTGCCTGGAGTGCCCAGACAGGGGTCGGCACCTTC. Protein: CAWSAQTGVGTF. Full variable domain (remainder filled in from reference TRBV30 and TRBJ1-2): SQTIHQWPATLVQPVGSPLSLECTVEGTSNPNLYWYRQAAGRGLQLLFYSVGIGQISSEVPQNLSASRPQDRQFILSSKKLLLSDSGFYLCAWSAQTGVGTFGSGTRLTVV.

This rearrangement joins TRBV5-1 to TRBJ1-4; unclear D gene. V was clipped by 2 bases and J by 0 bases, with 5 bases between them. The CDR3 extends over 14 amino acids. Germline V gives CDR1 SGHRS, CDR2 YFSETQ. CDR3 nucleotide sequence: TGCGCCAGCAGCTTCCAGGCAACTAATGAAAAACTGTTTTTT. It encodes CASSFQATNEKLFF.

The chain has TRBV5-4 and TRBJ2-7, with 8 bases aligning to TRBD2. The CDR3 totals 15 residues. The ends lost 1 base at V and 0 bases at J; junction bases unmatched: 3. Looked up from germline, CDR1 is SGHNT and CDR2 is YYREEE (reference sequence). Here the CDR3 DNA reads TGTGCCAGCAGCTTGAAACTAGCGGACTCCTACGAGCAGTACTTC. Residues: CASSLKLADSYEQYF.

On this clone: The sample has other DNA sequences that encode this CDR3 too. The chain is built from TRBV9 and TRBJ1-6, with 8 bases aligning to TRBD1. The CDR3 sequence is 15 residues long. Germline-derived CDR1 and CDR2 are SGDLS and YYNGEE. Trimming at V came to 4 bases and at J to 10 bases, leaving 10 bases not matched to a gene. The CDR3 nucleotides read TGTGCCAGCAGCCCCCGACAGGGGCAAGACTCACCCCTCCACTTT. This encodes CASSPRQGQDSPLHF.

The chain is built from TRBV27 and TRBJ2-7; 8 bases line up with TRBD2. The CDR3 spans 16 residues. Per the germline V gene, CDR1 is MNHEY and CDR2 is SMNVEV (reference sequence). V lost 6 bases and J lost 6; bases outside the gene matches: 16. The CDR3 sequence is CASRLVGTRGSSEQYF. The CDR3 coding sequence is TGTGCCAGCAGGTTGGTCGGGACTAGAGGCTCTAGCGAGCAGTACTTC.

The rearrangement uses TRBV6-6 and TRBJ2-2; TRBD1 aligns across 8 bases. The V segment lost 8 bases and the J segment 2 bases; nucleotides outside the gene matches: 7. Per germline, CDR1 MNHNY and CDR2 SVGAGI (reference sequence). This CDR3 is 15 amino acids long. CDR3 residues: CASEGQGGNTGELFF. CDR3 coding DNA: TGTGCCAGCGAAGGACAGGGCGGTAACACCGGGGAGCTGTTTTTT.

The chain joins TRBV6-4 to TRBJ1-2; TRBD1 might be the D (5 bases). Per germline, CDR1 MRHNA and CDR2 SNTAGT. V lost 0 bases to trimming and J lost 8 bases, with 19 bases between them. This CDR3 spans 16 amino acids. CDR3 nucleotides: TGTGCCAGCAGTGACTCTCGGCAGGGAGGTTGGCGGGGCTACACCTTC. This codes for CASSDSRQGGWRGYTF.

This clone was counted only a few times. The chain combines TRBV7-6 with TRBJ2-7; TRBD1 matches 8 bases. V trimming: 5 bases; J trimming: 0 bases; junction bases outside the gene matches: 6. The CDR3 loop spans 15 amino acids. Germline V gene lookup returns CDR1 SGHVS and CDR2 FNYEAQ. The CDR3 loop reads CASSPRTGTSYEQYF. The CDR3 region has the DNA TGTGCCAGCAGCCCACGGACAGGGACCTCCTACGAGCAGTACTTC. The full variable domain, rest sourced from reference TRBV7-6 and TRBJ2-7, is GAGVSQSPRYKVTKRGQDVALRCDPISGHVSLYWYRQALGQGPEFLTYFNYEAQQDKSGLPNDRFSAERPEGSISTLTIQRTEQRDSAMYRCASSPRTGTSYEQYFGPGTRLTVT.

The V gene is TRBV5-1, the J gene TRBJ1-2, with a possible D match to TRBD1 (6 bases). There are 14 residues in the CDR3. Trimming took 0 bases from V and 7 from J, leaving 13 bases between them. Germline V gene sequence: CDR1 SGHRS, CDR2 YFSETQ. As DNA, the CDR3 is TGCGCCAGCAGCTTGGGGAGCAGGGGAGGTGGCTACACCTTC. Protein sequence: CASSLGSRGGGYTF.